These T cell receptor beta chains were read from a single sample in a study of identical twins. TCRdb itself ran the 5' RACE reads through MiXCR, one entry per CDR3 protein. The sample contains over 550,000 distinct CDR3 sequences, about 7.1% of which appear only once. This same sample was also taken into another study, of yellow fever vaccine responses in identical twins.

Sequences were obtained from PBMCs. The receptors were gathered from a woman aged 18-35 years in good health. CDR3s include the opening cysteine and the closing phenylalanine or tryptophan. D genes are given only for firm matches. Clone sizes are given selectively: once, few, many, or a class where the clone is expanded.

TGTGCCAGCAGTTTATACGAGGGATCGATCTATGGCTACACCTTC	CASSLYEGSIYGYTF	TRBJ1-2	few	TRBV27	.
TGTGCCAGCAGCCAAGATAGGGGGACCCAGTACTTC	CASSQDRGTQYF	TRBJ2-5	.	TRBV14	.
TGTGCCAGCAGTGAAGCTACGGGACATGCGAACACCGGGGAGCTGTTTTTT	CASSEATGHANTGELFF	TRBJ2-2	many	TRBV6-1	.
TGCGCCAGCAGCCTGGCAATTGGGAATGAGCAGTTCTTC	CASSLAIGNEQFF	TRBJ2-1	many	TRBV5-1	.
TGTGCCAGCAGCGGGACAGGGGTAAATCAGCCCCAGCATTTT	CASSGTGVNQPQHF	TRBJ1-5	many	TRBV7-9	TRBD1
TGTGCCAGCAGTTCCACAGGGCGAGGGGATGGCTACACCTTC	CASSSTGRGDGYTF	TRBJ1-2	.	TRBV6-5	.
TGTGCCAGCAGTTACCAGACTAGCGGCACTGATACGCAGTATTTT	CASSYQTSGTDTQYF	TRBJ2-3	few	TRBV27	TRBD2
TGTGCCAGCAGCAACCGGGACACCCTTGCCAAAAACATTCAGTACTTC	CASSNRDTLAKNIQYF	TRBJ2-4	few	TRBV11-2	.
TGTGCCAGCAGGGGTTCCAAAAACATTCAGTACTTC	CASRGSKNIQYF	TRBJ2-4	many	TRBV21-1	.
TGTGCCAGCAGTTTATATGGCGGGGAGCTGTTTTTT	CASSLYGGELFF	TRBJ2-2	many	TRBV27	.
TGTGCCAGCAGCCTTCTGGGCGGGGGATTGGGCACCGGGGAGCTGTTTTTT	CASSLLGGGLGTGELFF	TRBJ2-2	.	TRBV3-1	TRBD2
TGCGCCAGCAGCCAAGATTGGCGACAGCATGAAAAACTGTTTTTT	CASSQDWRQHEKLFF	TRBJ1-4	.	TRBV4-1	.
TGCGCCAGCAGCAACCTGACAGGGGAAAACACTGAAGCTTTCTTT	CASSNLTGENTEAFF	TRBJ1-1	few	TRBV5-1	TRBD1
TGTGCCAGCAGTAAACTGGGACAGGGGTTTGGCTACACCTTC	CASSKLGQGFGYTF	TRBJ1-2	few	TRBV28	TRBD1
TGTGCCAGCAGCATCACAGGGGCCACCGGGGAGCTGTTTTTT	CASSITGATGELFF	TRBJ2-2	few	TRBV7-6	TRBD1